This T cell receptor beta chain stems from a study of shared clonotypes between healthy human individuals. Whole-study results and caveats: Between several donors, naive CD4 clonotypes were shared at a level of about 5%.

This clone was counted only a few times. Its antigen is still unknown. Other DNA sequences in this specimen translate into the identical CDR3. Running of the assay took place at deep level. Clones were sequenced by immunoSEQ multiplex PCR, and TCRdb holds only the in-frame ones, with some missing. Of roughly 650,000 clones listed, about 96% are singletons. Looked up from germline, CDR1 is KGHSH and CDR2 is LQKENI. V was cut by 3 bases and J by 1 base, with 7 bases left in between. This CDR3 region has 13 residues. The sequencing input was naive CD4+ T cells sorted from blood. The subset: CD45RA+ positively selected. The chain employs TRBV18 and TRBJ2-7; perhaps TRBD1 as D (6 bases). The TCR was taken from a woman in her twenties or thirties in good health. Here the CDR3 DNA reads TGTGCCAGCTCACCTGGGACATCCTACGAGCAGTACTTC. Its protein is CASSPGTSYEQYF. The variable domain in full, completed from reference TRBV18 and TRBJ2-7, reads NAGVMQNPRHLVRRRGQEARLRCSPMKGHSHVYWYRQLPEEGLKFMVYLQKENIIDESGMPKERFSAEFPKEGPSILRIQQVVRGDSAAYFCASSPGTSYEQYFGPGTRLTVT.